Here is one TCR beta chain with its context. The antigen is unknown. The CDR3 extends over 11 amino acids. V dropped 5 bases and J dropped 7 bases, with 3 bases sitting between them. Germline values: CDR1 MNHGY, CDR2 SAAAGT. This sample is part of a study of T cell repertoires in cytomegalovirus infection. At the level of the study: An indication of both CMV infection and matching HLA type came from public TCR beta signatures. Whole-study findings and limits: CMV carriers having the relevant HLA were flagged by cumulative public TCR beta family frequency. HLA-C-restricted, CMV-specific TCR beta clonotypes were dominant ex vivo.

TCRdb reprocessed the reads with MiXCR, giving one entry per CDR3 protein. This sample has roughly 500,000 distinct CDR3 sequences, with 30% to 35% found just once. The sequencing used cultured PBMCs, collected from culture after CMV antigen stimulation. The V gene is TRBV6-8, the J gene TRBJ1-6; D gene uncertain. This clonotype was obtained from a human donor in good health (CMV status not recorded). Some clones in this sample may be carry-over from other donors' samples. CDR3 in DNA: TGTGCCAGCAGTGGAAATTCACCCCTCCACTTT. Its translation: CASSGNSPLHF.